A single sample is the source of the 30 T cell receptor beta chains below, sequenced in a study of OX40 agonist ivuxolimab in advanced cancers. Some clones are missing from TCRdb's copy, which holds only in-frame ones; the method was immunoSEQ multiplex PCR. The sample has around 100,000 clones; about 91% are singletons. Sequenced material: CD4+ or CD8+ T cells sorted from blood, taken in a trial of the OX40 agonist ivuxolimab. The receptors stem from an adult with an advanced solid tumor such as melanoma, head and neck, liver or kidney cancer.

This clone has only a few counts. The chain employs TRBV6-1 and TRBJ1-1, with D perhaps matching TRBD1 (5 bases). In germline, CDR1 is MNHNS, CDR2 SASEGT. This CDR3 comprises 12 residues. V was trimmed by 7 bases and J by 4 bases, leaving 10 bases between them. CDR3: CASNPRGTEAFF. Written as DNA, the CDR3 is TGTGCCAGCAATCCTAGGGGCACTGAAGCTTTCTTT.

The V and J genes are TRBV4-1 and TRBJ1-5, with TRBD1 matching 10 bases. The CDR3 extends over 18 amino acids. Germline CDR1 MGHRA, CDR2 YSYEKL. The ends lost 0 bases at V and 6 bases at J; junction bases unmatched: 11. The CDR3 DNA reads as TGCGCCAGCAGCCAAGATGACCGGGACAGGGGTTTCGGTCAGCCCCAGCATTTT. Protein sequence: CASSQDDRDRGFGQPQHF.

The genes are TRBV7-2 and TRBJ1-3, with 11 positions matching TRBD1. The CDR3 runs to 19 residues. Germline assignment: CDR1 SGHTA and CDR2 FQGNSA. J was trimmed by 2 bases and V by 3 bases; bases with no gene match: 12. CDR3 coding DNA: TGTGCCAGCAGCTTGGCCGGGACAGGGGGAAAAGTAGCTGGAAACACCATATATTTT. Translating it yields CASSLAGTGGKVAGNTIYF. The full variable domain, in which reference TRBV7-2 and TRBJ1-3 provide the parts outside the CDR3, is GAGVSQSPSNKVTEKGKDVELRCDPISGHTALYWYRQSLGQGLEFLIYFQGNSAPDKSGLPSDRFSAERTGGSVSTLTIQRTQQEDSAVYLCASSLAGTGGKVAGNTIYFGEGSWLTVV.

This clone was found once. This rearrangement joins TRBV5-1 to TRBJ2-1; D gene uncertain. The CDR3 spans 16 residues. Germline V lookup: CDR1 SGHRS, CDR2 YFSETQ. The V end lost 0 bases, the J end lost 0 bases, and 10 bases lay between the germline ends. The CDR3 here is CASSLDRESSYNEQFF. DNA of the CDR3: TGCGCCAGCAGCTTGGATCGCGAGAGCTCCTACAATGAGCAGTTCTTC.

V and J are TRBV29-1 and TRBJ1-1, with a tentative D call TRBD1 (5 bases). The V gene's germline CDR1 is SQVTM and CDR2 ANQGSEA. V gave up 0 bases and J gave up 5 bases, with 13 bases separating them. The CDR3 is 14 amino acids. For the CDR3, the DNA is TGCAGCGTTGAAGATCCGACAGCGAAGACTGAAGCTTTCTTT. Translating gives CSVEDPTAKTEAFF.

This chain connects TRBV4-3 to TRBJ1-4, with D perhaps TRBD1 (5 bases). V dropped 0 bases and J dropped 3 bases, with 8 bases sitting between them. CDR3 length: 15 residues. Germline CDR1 and CDR2: LGHNA and YSLEER. The CDR3 region is CASSQDAGANEKLFF. CDR3 nucleotides: TGCGCCAGCAGCCAAGATGCGGGGGCTAATGAAAAACTGTTTTTT.

This sequence joins TRBV4-1 and TRBJ2-2; tentative D call: TRBD1 (6 bases). Germline CDR1 reads MGHRA; CDR2 reads YSYEKL. Trimming removed 0 bases from V and 3 bases from J, with 8 bases in between. The CDR3 has 15 amino acids. This chain's CDR3 is CASSQEGHHTGELFF. The CDR3 nucleotides are TGCGCCAGCAGCCAAGAGGGACATCACACCGGGGAGCTGTTTTTT.

The chain combines TRBV28 with TRBJ1-3; D unresolved. The CDR3 is 14 amino acids. Per germline, CDR1 MDHEN and CDR2 SYDVKM. Trimming pared 3 bases from V and 0 bases from J, leaving 6 bases between. This chain's CDR3 is CASSLGSSGNTIYF. The CDR3 DNA reads TGTGCCAGCAGTTTGGGGAGCTCTGGAAACACCATATATTTT.

The chain employs TRBV6-5 and TRBJ1-1; TRBD1 agrees at 8 bases. Per the germline V gene, CDR1 is MNHEY and CDR2 is SVGAGI. V trimming: 6 bases; J trimming: 0 bases; junction bases outside the gene matches: 6. The CDR3 spans 15 residues. CDR3 sequence reads: CASRPGTGLNTEAFF. The CDR3 DNA follows: TGTGCCAGCAGACCCGGGACAGGCTTGAACACTGAAGCTTTCTTT.

The rearrangement links TRBV5-4 to TRBJ2-2; TRBD1 aligns across 8 bases. Per germline, CDR1 SGHNT and CDR2 YYREEE (reference sequence). This CDR3 spans 16 amino acids. After removal of 4 bases from V and 2 bases from J, the junction contained 7 bases not matched to a gene. This CDR3 is CASSPTGQGNTGELFF. The CDR3 DNA follows: TGTGCCAGCAGCCCCACCGGACAGGGCAACACCGGGGAGCTGTTTTTT.

The chain is built from TRBV25-1 and TRBJ2-1; TRBD1 might be the D (5 bases). V was trimmed by 9 bases and J by 7 bases, leaving 13 bases between them. The CDR3 runs to 12 residues. Germline loops: CDR1 MGHDK, CDR2 SYGVNS. The CDR3 bases are TGTGCCAGTGGGGCGTACGCGAATGAGCAGTTCTTC. This translates into CASGAYANEQFF.

The chain couples TRBV19 to TRBJ2-4, with 14 bases that match TRBD2. Germline V gene lookup returns CDR1 LNHDA and CDR2 SQIVND (reference sequence). The CDR3 sequence is 18 residues long. Trimming at V came to 5 bases and at J to 2 bases, leaving 8 bases not matched to a gene. CDR3 amino acids: CASSLTSGGAGTKNIQYF. CDR3 DNA sequence: TGTGCCAGTAGTCTGACTAGCGGGGGGGCCGGGACCAAAAACATTCAGTACTTC.

The gene calls are TRBV11-2 and TRBJ2-7; D might be TRBD2 (5 bases). V lost 2 bases to trimming and J lost 2 bases, with 16 bases between them. CDR1 is SGHAT and CDR2 is FQNNGV in the germline V gene. The CDR3 runs 16 residues. The CDR3 protein is CASSLFGSVGTYEQYF. CDR3 in DNA: TGTGCCAGCAGCTTATTTGGTTCCGTCGGGACCTACGAGCAGTACTTC.

The V gene is TRBV27, the J gene TRBJ1-5; TRBD1 matches at 7 bases. Trimming cost V 8 bases and J 0 bases; bases outside gene matches: 10. The CDR3 length is 16 residues. Looked up from germline, CDR1 is MNHEY and CDR2 is SMNVEV (reference sequence). CDR3: CASRLGTAYSNQPQHF. The CDR3 nucleotides read TGTGCCAGCCGCTTAGGGACAGCGTATAGCAATCAGCCCCAGCATTTT.

V is TRBV7-8 and J is TRBJ2-5; D could derive from TRBD1 or TRBD2 (6 bases each). The CDR3 length is 14 residues. Germline V gene sequence: CDR1 SGHVS, CDR2 FQNEAQ. Trimming pared 0 bases from V and 4 bases from J, leaving 9 bases between. CDR3 nucleotide sequence: TGTGCCAGCAGCTTAGCGGGGGGCAGAGAGACCCAGTACTTC. Translation: CASSLAGGRETQYF.

J is TRBJ2-2 and V is TRBV25-1; D might be TRBD2 (5 bases). The CDR3 totals 11 residues. Between the trimmed V and J ends, which lost 10 bases and 6 bases, there was a span of 9 bases. The germline V gene has CDR1 MGHDK and CDR2 SYGVNS. As DNA, the CDR3 is TGTGCCATCTCGAGGGCCGGGGAGCTGTTTTTT. Translated: CAISRAGELFF.

The chain carries TRBV9 and TRBJ2-1; perhaps TRBD2 as D (6 bases). This CDR3 region has 15 residues. Germline V lookup: CDR1 SGDLS, CDR2 YYNGEE. Between the trimmed V and J ends, which lost 0 bases and 5 bases, there was a span of 12 bases. The CDR3 reads CASSVGTMGNNEQFF. CDR3 DNA sequence: TGTGCCAGCAGCGTAGGGACTATGGGGAACAATGAGCAGTTCTTC.

The rearrangement joins TRBV6-5 to TRBJ1-1, with D tentatively TRBD1 (5 bases). V was pared by 6 bases and J by 4 bases, with 15 bases between. This CDR3 spans 14 amino acids. Germline V lookup: CDR1 MNHEY, CDR2 SVGAGI. The CDR3 DNA reads as TGTGCCAGCAGCGACCCCGGACACCCCACTGAAGCTTTCTTT. Translated: CASSDPGHPTEAFF.

The J gene is TRBJ1-1, the V gene TRBV5-4; D might be TRBD1 (5 bases). The ends were cut back, 0 bases at V and 5 bases at J, with 17 bases in the middle. Germline V gives CDR1 SGHNT, CDR2 YYREEE (reference sequence). The CDR3 is 16 amino acids. For the CDR3, the DNA is TGTGCCAGCAGCTTGGCTGGGGCCGGGGCACGAACTGAAGCTTTCTTT. Its protein product is CASSLAGAGARTEAFF.

The chain links TRBV19 to TRBJ2-6; D not certain. The CDR3 spans 15 residues. With 2 bases removed from V and 1 base from J, the gap between germline ends came to 6 bases. The germline V gene has CDR1 LNHDA and CDR2 SQIVND (reference sequence). Here the CDR3 DNA reads TGTGCCAGTAGTATACGGAATTCTGGGGCCAACGTCCTGACTTTC. Amino acids: CASSIRNSGANVLTF.

The chain combines TRBV11-2 with TRBJ1-5; D is possibly TRBD1 (5 bases). CDR1 SGHAT and CDR2 FQNNGV come from the germline V gene. The CDR3 loop spans 13 amino acids. The V end lost 5 bases, the J end lost 2 bases, and 7 bases lay between the germline ends. DNA for the CDR3: TGTGCCAGCAGCCCACAGGGCAATCAGCCCCAGCATTTT. As protein: CASSPQGNQPQHF.

This chain links TRBV5-6 with TRBJ2-7; 7 nucleotides match TRBD1. CDR1 is SGHDT, CDR2 YYEEEE, per germline. V lost 5 bases and J lost 7; bases outside the gene matches: 9. The CDR3 runs to 13 residues. CDR3 residues: CASSPGTEWEQYF. DNA for the CDR3: TGTGCCAGCAGTCCCGGGACAGAGTGGGAGCAGTACTTC.

The chain employs TRBV20-1 and TRBJ2-1; D unresolved. V lost 3 bases and J lost 7, with 7 bases in between. Per germline, CDR1 DFQATT and CDR2 SNEGSKA (reference sequence). This CDR3 has 11 residues. The CDR3 region has the DNA TGCAGTGCTAGCAGAGAGAATGAGCAGTTCTTC. It codes for CSASRENEQFF.

The chain is built from TRBV25-1 and TRBJ2-7; a possible D gene is TRBD2 (6 bases). The CDR3 contains 15 residues. Between the trimmed V and J ends, which lost 1 base and 6 bases, there was a span of 16 bases. Germline loops: CDR1 MGHDK, CDR2 SYGVNS. CDR3 bases: TGTGCCAGCAGTGAATGGTTGGGTGGGGGAGGCGAGCAGTACTTC. Residues: CASSEWLGGGGEQYF.

With regard to this clone: A read error may produce the germline difference seen at one junction end. This chain connects TRBV11-2 to TRBJ2-7; 7 bases are a match to TRBD2. Germline CDR1 SGHAT, CDR2 FQNNGV. The CDR3 is 15 amino acids. CDR3 coding DNA: TGTGCCAGCACCTTAAAGAAGCGGGGCACCTACGAGCAGTACTTC. Translation gives CASTLKKRGTYEQYF.

CDR3 DNA sequence: TGTGCCTGGAGTGAGGAGGGAGGCTCACCCCTCCACTTT. Its protein product is CAWSEEGGSPLHF. V and J are TRBV30 and TRBJ1-6; D gene ambiguous. With 1 base removed from V and 10 bases from J, the gap between germline ends came to 11 bases. This CDR3 contains 13 residues. Per germline, CDR1 GTSNPN and CDR2 SVGIG (reference sequence).

The chain combines TRBV4-3 with TRBJ2-3, with a tentative D call TRBD2 (6 bases). With 1 base removed from V and 10 bases from J, the gap between germline ends came to 15 bases. The CDR3 covers 14 residues. From germline, CDR1 is LGHNA and CDR2 YSLEER. DNA of the CDR3: TGCGCCAGCAGCCAAGTTGCGGGACCCTATCCGCAGTATTTT. The encoded protein is CASSQVAGPYPQYF.

The rearrangement links TRBV28 to TRBJ1-4, with TRBD1 matching over 10 bases. Looked up from germline, CDR1 is MDHEN and CDR2 is SYDVKM. With V trimmed by 9 bases and J by 5 bases, 9 bases remained unmatched. The CDR3 extends over 15 amino acids. The CDR3 DNA follows: TGTGCCAGTCGACAGGGGGCACCTTCAAATGAAAAACTGTTTTTT. Translating it yields CASRQGAPSNEKLFF. The variable domain in full, completed from reference TRBV28 and TRBJ1-4, reads DVKVTQSSRYLVKRTGEKVFLECVQDMDHENMFWYRQDPGLGLRLIYFSYDVKMKEKGDIPEGYSVSREKKERFSLILESASTNQTSMYLCASRQGAPSNEKLFFGSGTQLSVL.

This clone showed up just a few times. This sequence joins TRBV27 and TRBJ2-1, with 12 bases that match TRBD2. Looked up from germline, CDR1 is MNHEY and CDR2 is SMNVEV (reference sequence). The CDR3 has 16 residues. The J segment lost 13 bases and the V segment lost 2 bases, leaving 12 bases of the junction unmatched. The CDR3 coding sequence is TGTGCCAGCAGTTTAAGGCGGCGTCTAGCGGGGGGGCACCAGTTCTTC. Its protein product is CASSLRRRLAGGHQFF.

The V call is TRBV6-6, the J call TRBJ2-3; a possible D gene is TRBD1 (5 bases). The V end lost 7 bases, the J end lost 2 bases, and 16 bases lay between the germline ends. CDR1 and CDR2 (germline): MNHNY, SVGAGI (reference sequence). The CDR3 loop spans 15 amino acids. The CDR3 nucleotides read TGTGCCAGCACCTCCGAAGGGGCGACCACAGATACGCAGTATTTT. This translates into CASTSEGATTDTQYF.